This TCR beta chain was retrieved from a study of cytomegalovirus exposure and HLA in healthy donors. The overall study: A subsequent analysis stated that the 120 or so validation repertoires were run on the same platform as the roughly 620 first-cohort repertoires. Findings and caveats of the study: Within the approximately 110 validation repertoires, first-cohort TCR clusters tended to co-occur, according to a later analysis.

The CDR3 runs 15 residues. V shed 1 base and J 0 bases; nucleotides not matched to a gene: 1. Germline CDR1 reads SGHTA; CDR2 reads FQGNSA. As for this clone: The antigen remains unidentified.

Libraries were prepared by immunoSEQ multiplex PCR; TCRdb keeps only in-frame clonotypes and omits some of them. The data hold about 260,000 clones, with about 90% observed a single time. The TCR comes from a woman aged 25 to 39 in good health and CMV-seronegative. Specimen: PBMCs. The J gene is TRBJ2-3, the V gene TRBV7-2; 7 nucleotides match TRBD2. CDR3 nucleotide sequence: TGTGCCAGCAGCTTAGTTAGCGGGAGCACAGATACGCAGTATTTT. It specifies CASSLVSGSTDTQYF.